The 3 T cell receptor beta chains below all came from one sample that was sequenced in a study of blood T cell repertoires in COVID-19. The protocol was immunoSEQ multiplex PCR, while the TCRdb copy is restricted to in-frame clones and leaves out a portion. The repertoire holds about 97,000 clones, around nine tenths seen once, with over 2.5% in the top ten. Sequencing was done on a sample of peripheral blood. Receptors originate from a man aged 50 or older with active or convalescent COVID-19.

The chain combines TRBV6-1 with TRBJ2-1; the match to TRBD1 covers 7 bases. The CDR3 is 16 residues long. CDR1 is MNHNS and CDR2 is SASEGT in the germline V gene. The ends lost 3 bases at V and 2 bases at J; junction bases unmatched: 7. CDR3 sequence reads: CASSDLGQSAYNEQFF. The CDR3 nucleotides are TGTGCCAGCAGTGACCTGGGACAGTCGGCCTACAATGAGCAGTTCTTC.

The CDR3 spells CASSYGQGVEPQHF. The CDR3, as DNA: TGTGCCAGCAGTTACGGGCAGGGGGTCGAGCCCCAGCATTTT. The chain recombines TRBV6-5 with TRBJ1-5, with TRBD1 matching 7 bases. From germline, CDR1 is MNHEY and CDR2 SVGAGI. After removal of 2 bases from V and 8 bases from J, the junction contained 6 bases not matched to a gene. The CDR3 has 14 amino acids.

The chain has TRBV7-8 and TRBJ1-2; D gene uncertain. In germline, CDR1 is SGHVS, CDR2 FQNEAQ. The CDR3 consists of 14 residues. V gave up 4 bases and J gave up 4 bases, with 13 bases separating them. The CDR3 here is CASSSPPQVYGYTF. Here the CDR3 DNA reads TGTGCCAGCAGCTCCCCCCCCCAGGTCTATGGCTACACCTTC.